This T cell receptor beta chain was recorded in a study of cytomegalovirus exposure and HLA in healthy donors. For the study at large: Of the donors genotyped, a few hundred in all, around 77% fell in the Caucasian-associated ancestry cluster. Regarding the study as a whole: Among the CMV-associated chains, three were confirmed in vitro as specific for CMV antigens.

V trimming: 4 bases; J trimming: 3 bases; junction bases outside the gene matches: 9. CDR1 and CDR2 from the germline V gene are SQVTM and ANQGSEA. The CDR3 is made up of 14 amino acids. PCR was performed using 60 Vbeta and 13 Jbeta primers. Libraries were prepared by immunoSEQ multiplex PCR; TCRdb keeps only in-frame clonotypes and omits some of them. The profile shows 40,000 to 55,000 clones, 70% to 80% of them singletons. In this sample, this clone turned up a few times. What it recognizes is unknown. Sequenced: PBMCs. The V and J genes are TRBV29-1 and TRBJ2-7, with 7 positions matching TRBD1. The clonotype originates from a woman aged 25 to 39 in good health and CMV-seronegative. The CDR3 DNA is TGCAGCGTTGTTGGACAGGACGTTTACTACGAGCAGTACTTC. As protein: CSVVGQDVYYEQYF.